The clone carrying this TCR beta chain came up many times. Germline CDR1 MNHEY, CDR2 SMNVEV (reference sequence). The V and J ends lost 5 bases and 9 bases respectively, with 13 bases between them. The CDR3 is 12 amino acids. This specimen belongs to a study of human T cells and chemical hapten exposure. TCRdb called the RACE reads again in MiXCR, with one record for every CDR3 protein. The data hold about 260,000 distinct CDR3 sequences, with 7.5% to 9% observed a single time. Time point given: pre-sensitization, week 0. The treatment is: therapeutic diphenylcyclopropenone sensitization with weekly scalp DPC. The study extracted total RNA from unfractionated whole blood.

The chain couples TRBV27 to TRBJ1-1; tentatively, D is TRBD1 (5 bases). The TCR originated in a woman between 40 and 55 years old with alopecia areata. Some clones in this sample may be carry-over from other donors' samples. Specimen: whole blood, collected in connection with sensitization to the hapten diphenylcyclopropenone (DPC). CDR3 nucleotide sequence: TGTGCCAGCAGTCCAAACGGGGGTAAAGCTTTCTTT. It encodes CASSPNGGKAFF.